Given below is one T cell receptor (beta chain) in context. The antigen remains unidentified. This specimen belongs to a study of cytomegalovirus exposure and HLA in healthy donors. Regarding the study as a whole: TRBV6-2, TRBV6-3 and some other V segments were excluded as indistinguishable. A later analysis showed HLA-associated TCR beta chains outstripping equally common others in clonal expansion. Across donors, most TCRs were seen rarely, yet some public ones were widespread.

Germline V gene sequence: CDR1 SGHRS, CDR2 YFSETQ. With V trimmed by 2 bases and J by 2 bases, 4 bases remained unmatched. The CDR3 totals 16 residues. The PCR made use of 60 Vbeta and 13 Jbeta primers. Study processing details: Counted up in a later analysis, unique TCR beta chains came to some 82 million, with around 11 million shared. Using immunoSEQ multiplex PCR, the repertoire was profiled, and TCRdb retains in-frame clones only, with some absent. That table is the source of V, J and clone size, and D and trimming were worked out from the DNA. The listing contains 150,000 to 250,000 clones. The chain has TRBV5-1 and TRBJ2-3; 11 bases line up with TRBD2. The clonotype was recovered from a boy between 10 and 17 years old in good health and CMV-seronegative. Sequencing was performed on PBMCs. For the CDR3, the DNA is TGCGCCAGCAGCTTAATAGCGGGGGGGCCCACAGATACGCAGTATTTT. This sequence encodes CASSLIAGGPTDTQYF. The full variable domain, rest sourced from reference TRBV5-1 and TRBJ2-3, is KAGVTQTPRYLIKTRGQQVTLSCSPISGHRSVSWYQQTPGQGLQFLFEYFSETQRNKGNFPGRFSGRQFSNSRSEMNVSTLELGDSALYLCASSLIAGGPTDTQYFGPGTRLTVL.